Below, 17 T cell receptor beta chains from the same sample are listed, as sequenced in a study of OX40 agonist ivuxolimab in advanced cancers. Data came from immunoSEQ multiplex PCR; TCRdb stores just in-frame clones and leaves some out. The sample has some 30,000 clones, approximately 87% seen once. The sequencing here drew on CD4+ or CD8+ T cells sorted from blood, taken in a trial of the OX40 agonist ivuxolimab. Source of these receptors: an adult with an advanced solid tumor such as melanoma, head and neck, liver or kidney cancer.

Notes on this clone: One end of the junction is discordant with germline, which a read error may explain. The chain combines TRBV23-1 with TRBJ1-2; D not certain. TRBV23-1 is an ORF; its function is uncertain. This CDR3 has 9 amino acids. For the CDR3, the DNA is TGCGCCAGCAGTCAATCTTGTTACTTC. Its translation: CASSQSCYF.

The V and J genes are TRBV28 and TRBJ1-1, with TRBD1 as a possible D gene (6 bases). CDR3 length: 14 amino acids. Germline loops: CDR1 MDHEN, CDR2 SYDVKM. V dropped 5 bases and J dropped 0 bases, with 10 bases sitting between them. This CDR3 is CASSRTEMNTEAFF. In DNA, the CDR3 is TGTGCCAGCAGTCGGACAGAAATGAACACTGAAGCTTTCTTT.

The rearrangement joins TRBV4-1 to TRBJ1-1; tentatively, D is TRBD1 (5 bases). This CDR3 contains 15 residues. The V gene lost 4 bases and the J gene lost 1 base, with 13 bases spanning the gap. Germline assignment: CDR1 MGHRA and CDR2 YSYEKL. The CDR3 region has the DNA TGCGCCAGCAGCCTCATCGACAGTTCGAACACTGAAGCTTTCTTT. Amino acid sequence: CASSLIDSSNTEAFF.

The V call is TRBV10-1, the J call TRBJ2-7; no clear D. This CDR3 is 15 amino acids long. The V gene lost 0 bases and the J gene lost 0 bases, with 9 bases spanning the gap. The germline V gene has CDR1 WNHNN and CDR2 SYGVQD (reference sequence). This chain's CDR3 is CASSESLGFSYEQYF. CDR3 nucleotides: TGCGCCAGCAGTGAGTCGTTGGGTTTCTCCTACGAGCAGTACTTC.

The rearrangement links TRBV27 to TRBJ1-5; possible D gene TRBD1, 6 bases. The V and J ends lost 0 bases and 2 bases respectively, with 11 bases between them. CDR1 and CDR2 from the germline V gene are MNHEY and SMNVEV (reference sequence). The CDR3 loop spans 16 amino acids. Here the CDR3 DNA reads TGTGCCAGCAGTTTATCGATGGGGGGCGGCAATCAGCCCCAGCATTTT. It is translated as CASSLSMGGGNQPQHF.

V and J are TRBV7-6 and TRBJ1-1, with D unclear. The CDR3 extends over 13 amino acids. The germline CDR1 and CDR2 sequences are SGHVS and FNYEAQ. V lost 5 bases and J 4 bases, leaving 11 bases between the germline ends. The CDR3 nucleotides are TGTGCCAGCAGCCCCTTCGGTGGCACTGAAGCTTTCTTT. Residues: CASSPFGGTEAFF.

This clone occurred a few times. CDR3 sequence: CASSYGLGAYEQYF. As DNA, the CDR3 is TGTGCCAGCAGTTACGGACTAGGTGCGTACGAGCAGTACTTC. The genes are TRBV6-5 and TRBJ2-7; 7 bases match TRBD2. Per germline, CDR1 MNHEY and CDR2 SVGAGI. V lost 2 bases, J lost 4 bases, and 5 bases stayed unmatched. The CDR3 spans 14 residues.

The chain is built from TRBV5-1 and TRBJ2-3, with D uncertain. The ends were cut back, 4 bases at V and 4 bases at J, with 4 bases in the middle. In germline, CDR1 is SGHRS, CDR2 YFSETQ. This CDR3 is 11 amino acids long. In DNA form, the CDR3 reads TGCGCCAGCAGCACGCCAGATACGCAGTATTTT. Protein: CASSTPDTQYF.

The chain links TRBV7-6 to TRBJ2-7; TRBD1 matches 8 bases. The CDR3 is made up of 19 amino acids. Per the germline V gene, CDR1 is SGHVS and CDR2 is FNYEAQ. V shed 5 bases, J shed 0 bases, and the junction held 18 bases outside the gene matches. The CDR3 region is CASSLVPSPSGGLSYEQYF. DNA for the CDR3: TGTGCCAGCAGCCTAGTCCCCTCTCCATCAGGGGGCCTCTCCTACGAGCAGTACTTC.

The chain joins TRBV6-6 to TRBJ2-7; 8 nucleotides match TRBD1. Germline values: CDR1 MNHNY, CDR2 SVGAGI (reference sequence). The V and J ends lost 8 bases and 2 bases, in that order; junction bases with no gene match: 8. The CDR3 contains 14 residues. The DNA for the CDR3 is TGTGCCAGCGGTCGTGCAGGGGGCACCTACGAGCAGTACTTC. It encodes CASGRAGGTYEQYF.

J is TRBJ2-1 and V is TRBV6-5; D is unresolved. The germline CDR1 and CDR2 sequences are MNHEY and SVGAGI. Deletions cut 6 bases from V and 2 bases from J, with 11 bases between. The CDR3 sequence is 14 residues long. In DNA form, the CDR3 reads TGTGCCAGCAGCCCCAGCCTTGCCTACAATGAGCAGTTCTTC. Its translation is CASSPSLAYNEQFF.

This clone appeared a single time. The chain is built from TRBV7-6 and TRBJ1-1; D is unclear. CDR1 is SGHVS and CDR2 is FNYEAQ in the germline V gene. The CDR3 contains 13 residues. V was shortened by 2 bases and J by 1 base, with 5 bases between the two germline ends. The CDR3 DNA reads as TGTGCCAGCAGCTTATCGTGGAACACTGAAGCTTTCTTT. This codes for CASSLSWNTEAFF.

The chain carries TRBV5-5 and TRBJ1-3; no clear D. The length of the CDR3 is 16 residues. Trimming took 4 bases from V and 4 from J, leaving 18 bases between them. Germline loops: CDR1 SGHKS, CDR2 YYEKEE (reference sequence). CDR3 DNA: TGTGCCAGCAGCGAGCTACCGGGCCCACTAGGAAACACCATATATTTT. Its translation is CASSELPGPLGNTIYF.

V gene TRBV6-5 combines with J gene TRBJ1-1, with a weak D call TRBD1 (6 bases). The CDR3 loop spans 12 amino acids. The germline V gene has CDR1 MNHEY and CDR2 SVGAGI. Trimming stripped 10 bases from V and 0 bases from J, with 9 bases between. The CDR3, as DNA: TGTGCCATAGGACAGTTGAACACTGAAGCTTTCTTT. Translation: CAIGQLNTEAFF.

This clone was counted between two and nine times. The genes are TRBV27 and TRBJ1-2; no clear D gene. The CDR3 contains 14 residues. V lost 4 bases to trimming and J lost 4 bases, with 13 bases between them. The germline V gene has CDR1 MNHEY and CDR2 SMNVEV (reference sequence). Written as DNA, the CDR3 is TGTGCCAGCAGTTCGATCCGGGAGCTCTATGGCTACACCTTC. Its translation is CASSSIRELYGYTF.

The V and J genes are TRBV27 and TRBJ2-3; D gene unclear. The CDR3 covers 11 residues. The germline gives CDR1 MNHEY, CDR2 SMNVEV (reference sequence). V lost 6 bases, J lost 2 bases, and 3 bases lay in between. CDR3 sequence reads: CASSHTDTQYF. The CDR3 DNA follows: TGTGCCAGCAGCCACACAGATACGCAGTATTTT.

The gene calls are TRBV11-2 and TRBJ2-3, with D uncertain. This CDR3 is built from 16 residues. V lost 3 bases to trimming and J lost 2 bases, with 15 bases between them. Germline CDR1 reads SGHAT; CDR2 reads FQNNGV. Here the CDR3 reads CASSFFGMGPTDTQYF. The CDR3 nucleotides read TGTGCCAGCAGCTTTTTTGGGATGGGCCCCACAGATACGCAGTATTTT.